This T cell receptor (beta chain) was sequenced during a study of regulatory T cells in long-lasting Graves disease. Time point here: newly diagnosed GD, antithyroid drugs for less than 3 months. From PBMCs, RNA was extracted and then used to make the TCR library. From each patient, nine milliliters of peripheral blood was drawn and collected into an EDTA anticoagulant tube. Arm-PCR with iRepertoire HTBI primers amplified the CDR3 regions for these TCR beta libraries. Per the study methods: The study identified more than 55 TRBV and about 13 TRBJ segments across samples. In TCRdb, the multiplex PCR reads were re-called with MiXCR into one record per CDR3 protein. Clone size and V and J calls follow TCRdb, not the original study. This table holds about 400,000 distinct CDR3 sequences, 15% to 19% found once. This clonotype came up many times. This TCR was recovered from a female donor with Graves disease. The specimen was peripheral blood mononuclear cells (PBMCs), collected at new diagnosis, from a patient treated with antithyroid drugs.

The CDR3 region has the DNA TGTGCCAGCCAGCGGCAGGGGGACACCGGGGAGCTGTTTTTT. Protein sequence: CASQRQGDTGELFF. The chain links TRBV7-8 to TRBJ2-2; 7 bases map to TRBD1. CDR3 size: 14 residues. With 8 bases clipped from V and 3 bases from J, the junction kept 6 bases outside the gene matches. CDR1 and CDR2 from the germline V gene are SGHVS and FQNEAQ.